The TCR beta chain under discussion was sequenced for a study of T cell changes during pregnancy in multiple sclerosis. Germline V CDR1 and CDR2: SGHDT, YYEEEE. The CDR3 is made up of 14 amino acids. Trimming took 4 bases from V and 1 from J, leaving 11 bases between them. The method was immunoSEQ multiplex PCR; TCRdb's version includes in-frame clones alone and lacks a portion of them. This table holds roughly 34,000 clones, roughly nine tenths found once. The gene calls are TRBV5-6 and TRBJ1-1; a possible D gene is TRBD1 (5 bases). The material was CD4+ T cells from peripheral blood mononuclear cells, obtained in the second trimester of pregnancy. The receptor comes from a female donor in good health, enrolled as a control in a pregnancy study. The CDR3 DNA reads TGTGCCAGCAGCCGGGTGGGGCAGAACACTGAAGCTTTCTTT. This translates into CASSRVGQNTEAFF.